This entry is about one T cell receptor beta chain. The antigen is not known. This entry belongs to a study of beta chain features in type 1 diabetes. Study overall: Sorted cells from all samples, numbering fewer than 120,000,000, were examined.

What was sequenced were expressed TCRB transcripts, since all of the isolated RNA had been reverse transcribed. Clones were read by immunoSEQ multiplex PCR, and TCRdb kept only the in-frame ones, dropping some. The repertoire consists of about 150,000 clones, with 10% occurring once and the leading ten covering 0.4% to 0.55%. Study results and limitations: Across patients, naive, central memory and Treg TCRB repertoires exhibited apparently greater similarity than was observed across healthy donors. Moderate yet significant TCRB CDR3 shortening was seen in Type 1 diabetes patients in all four CD4+ subsets. More deletions and fewer insertions at VDJ junctions were seen in type 1 diabetes patients.

The CDR3 covers 15 residues. CDR1 is MNHNS, CDR2 SASEGT, per germline. V lost 3 bases, J lost 4 bases, and 15 bases lay in between. The receptor's source is a man aged 25 to 45 with type 1 diabetes. The sample comprised central memory CD4+ T cells from blood. V is TRBV6-1 and J is TRBJ1-1; D possibly corresponds to TRBD1 (5 bases). The CDR3 DNA sequence: TGTGCCAGCAGTGACAACTACGGGGGGTTCACTGAAGCTTTCTTT. This encodes CASSDNYGGFTEAFF.